This T cell receptor (beta chain) was obtained from a study of post-analysis software for immune sequencing data (dated by TCRdb to between 2015 and 2017). As for the study more broadly: The recorded disease courses included relapsing-remitting, secondary progressive and progressive-relapsing multiple sclerosis, and some patients had no subtype annotation. The patient repertoires were compared against approximately twelve previously published healthy control repertoires obtained from donors aged about 6 to 26 years. A subset of samples was prepared in parallel using single-end sample barcoding, then pooled and co-amplified after Illumina adapter ligation.

V was cut back by 3 bases and J by 1 base, leaving a gap of 6 bases between them. Per the germline V gene, KGHDR is the CDR1 and SFDVKD is the CDR2. Taken from cysteine to phenylalanine, the CDR3 has 15 residues. CDR3 DNA is the only sequence kept; it has 45 bases, read in frame from the first base. This clonotype showed up just a few times. It has no known antigen specificity. Nothing much larger sits one base from this clone, and base qualities are not available. Here is what the overall study found, with its caveats: Direct clustering with F measure revealed strong co-clustering of samples prepared in the same batch, which led to a batch-effect correction. The control group was slightly older than the multiple sclerosis patient group. Significantly higher frequencies in patients than in controls were found for five or six TRBV segments, including TRBV5-6, TRBV5-1 and TRBV20-1. Normalized Chao1 diversity was significantly lower in multiple sclerosis patients than controls, suggesting substantial peripheral T-cell clonal expansion.

The method behind the library was PCR. Sequencing used an Illumina HiSeq 2500. To reduce PCR and sequencing biases, unique molecular identifiers were incorporated into the TCR beta cDNA libraries. Per 1 to 10 million input T cells, roughly 0.5 million cDNA molecules were obtained, such that each molecule approximated one T cell. The patient libraries were prepared and sequenced using the same protocol as the earlier healthy control dataset. Samples belonging to the same batch were prepared together, multiplexed and sequenced on a shared HiSeq lane. The authors' pipeline ran thus. Raw barcoded reads were processed with MIGEC, and single-read molecular identifier groups were discarded before consensus assembly and CDR3 extraction. VDJtools was used for post-analysis of the clonotype tables, and diversity was normalized by down-sampling every dataset to the size of the smallest sample. Repertoire overlap clustering matched CDR3 amino acid but not nucleotide sequences to correct batch-related cross-sample contamination. The public reads were reanalyzed by TCRdb: fastp trimming at Q25, MiXCR alignment, in-frame beta chains only. Rows are combined by CDR3 protein, so each entry shows the most common genes and DNA. TCRdb's processing, not the authors' own work, is the source of the V and J calls. The sample has about 770,000 distinct CDR3 sequences on record, roughly 50% of them singletons. Jointly, the top ten make up 4% to 5% of the sample.

TCR beta repertoires were profiled from peripheral blood of roughly twelve young patients with multiple sclerosis to demonstrate the VDJtools post-analysis software. The multiple sclerosis patients were children and adolescents ranging in age from 6 to 15 years. Sample: blood. This clonotype was obtained from a girl between 5 and 17 years old with multiple sclerosis. The chain is encoded by TRBV24-1 joined to TRBJ2-6, with the D gene not confidently named. The DNA reads TGTGCCACCAGTGATGCAGATTCTGGGGCCAACGTCCTGACTTTC. It translates as CATSDADSGANVLTF.